This record covers a single TCR beta chain. Its binding antigen is unknown. The input lacks base qualities; no much larger clone sits a single base away. The CDR3 regions of human TCRbeta chains were subjected to immunosequencing. For the original study's pipeline: TCRs in the repertoires were compared against a reference library of SARS-CoV-2-specific TCRs that had been generated with the MIRA antigen-specificity platform. Breadth was defined as the fraction of unique TCRs that were SARS-CoV-2-associated. Depth was defined as the fraction of total T cells that were SARS-CoV-2-associated. Using the MIRA data, each spike-specific TCR was mapped to the spike region that the TCR reacts to and placed in a CD4 or CD8 class. Log10-transformed breadth and depth values were compared by one-way ANOVA with Sidak's multiple comparisons tests. The table was pulled from immuneACCESS by TCRdb, which kept in-frame rearrangements only. Such tables lose some clones; where checked, under half of the loss comes from unresolved V genes, and the rest has no known cause. V and J calls and clone size come straight from that table; D and trimming were deduced from the DNA. The sample table lists 68,000 or so clones, about three quarters of them with a count of one. The ten largest clones take up about 12% of the sample.

This sample is drawn from a study of T cell responses to AZD1222 COVID-19 vaccine (dated by TCRdb to about 2021). Background for the entire study: AZD1222 recipients whose second dose came at about 4 weeks and those whose second dose came at about 12 weeks were combined into one group, since spike-specific TCR depth and breadth did not differ between the two schedules. Trial participants were enrolled by age into subgroups of 18-55, 56-69 and 70-plus years, and roughly 150, 30 and 60 TCR-sequenced participants, respectively, were included in these subgroups. A total of about 230 trial participants underwent TCR sequencing, of whom nearly 210 received two doses of AZD1222 and some 25 received two doses of the MenACWY control vaccine. Broader findings and caveats from the paper: Participants were mostly white British, with more females than males. The authors suggested clonal diversity may have been underestimated. Reportedly, almost half of the unique spike-specific TCRs recognized epitopes lying outside the regions that are mutated in the B.1.351 and B.1.1.7 variants. CD4 TCRs associated with the vaccine covered the entire spike protein, and the dominant responses were in regions 160-218 and 743-854. After two AZD1222 doses, spike-specific TCR breadth and depth were significantly higher than at day 0 and than in MenACWY recipients. In the small 56-69-year group, the increase in depth fell short of significance, most likely because of low power. Because no day 14 peak-response samples were available, the repertoires could be characterized only after the peak T cell response. Conclusions about previously exposed vaccinees are limited because only six or seven AZD1222 recipients were SARS-CoV-2 seropositive at baseline.

Per the publication, the time point label means: baseline before first vaccination. Vaccinee samples came from UK trials COV001 and COV002, including a single-blind randomized controlled phase 2/3 trial of AZD1222 (ChAdOx1 nCoV-19) in healthy adults. For TCRbeta chain sequencing, PBMC samples were collected from trial participants at day 0 and at day 28 after the second dose. This specimen consisted of peripheral blood, obtained on day 0 of AZD1222 vaccination. The TCR comes from an adult in good health.

DNA sequence: TGCAGCGCAGTAAGCTCGGCCAAAAACATTCAGTACTTC. Protein translation: CSAVSSAKNIQYF. The rearrangement combines TRBV29-1 with TRBJ2-4; no confident D gene assignment can be made. Per the germline V gene, SQVTM is the CDR1 and ANQGSEA is the CDR2. V sheds 7 bases and J sheds 1 base, leaving 11 bases between their ends. The CDR3 runs 13 amino acids, cysteine and phenylalanine included. Left in the record is the CDR3 DNA by itself, 39 bases read in frame from the first base.